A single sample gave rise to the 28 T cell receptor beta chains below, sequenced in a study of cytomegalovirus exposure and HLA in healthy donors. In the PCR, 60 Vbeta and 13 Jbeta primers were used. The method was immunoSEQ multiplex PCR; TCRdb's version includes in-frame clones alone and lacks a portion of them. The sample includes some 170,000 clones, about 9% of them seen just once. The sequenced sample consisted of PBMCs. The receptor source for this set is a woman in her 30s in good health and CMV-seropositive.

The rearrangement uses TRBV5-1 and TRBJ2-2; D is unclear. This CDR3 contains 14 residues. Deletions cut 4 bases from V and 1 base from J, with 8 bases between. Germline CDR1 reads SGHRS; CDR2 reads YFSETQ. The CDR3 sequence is CASSTKQNTGELFF. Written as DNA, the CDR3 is TGCGCCAGCAGCACCAAACAGAACACCGGGGAGCTGTTTTTT.

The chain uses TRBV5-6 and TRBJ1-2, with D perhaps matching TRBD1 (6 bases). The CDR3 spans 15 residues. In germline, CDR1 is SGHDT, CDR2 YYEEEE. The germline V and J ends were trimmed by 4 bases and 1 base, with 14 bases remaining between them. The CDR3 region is CASSEGTRNNYGYTF. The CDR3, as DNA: TGTGCCAGCAGCGAAGGGACAAGGAATAACTATGGCTACACCTTC.

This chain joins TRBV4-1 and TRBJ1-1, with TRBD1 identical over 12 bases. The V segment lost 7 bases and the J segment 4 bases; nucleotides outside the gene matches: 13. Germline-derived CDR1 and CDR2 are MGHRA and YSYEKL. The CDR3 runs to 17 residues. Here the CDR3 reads CASKTGTGGSGSTEAFF. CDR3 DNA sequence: TGCGCCAGCAAAACCGGGACAGGGGGCAGTGGGAGCACTGAAGCTTTCTTT.

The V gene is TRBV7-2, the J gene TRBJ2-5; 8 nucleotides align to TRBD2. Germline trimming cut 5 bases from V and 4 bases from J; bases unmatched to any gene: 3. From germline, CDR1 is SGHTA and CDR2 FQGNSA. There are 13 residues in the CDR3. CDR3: CASSPGLAETQYF. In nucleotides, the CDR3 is TGTGCCAGCAGCCCAGGACTAGCAGAGACCCAGTACTTC.

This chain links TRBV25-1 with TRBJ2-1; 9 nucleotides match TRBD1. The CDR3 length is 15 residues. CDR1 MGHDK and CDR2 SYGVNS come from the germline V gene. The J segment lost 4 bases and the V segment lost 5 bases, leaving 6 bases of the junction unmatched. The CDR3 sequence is CASSTRDRAYNEQFF. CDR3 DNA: TGTGCCAGCAGTACCCGGGACAGGGCTTACAATGAGCAGTTCTTC.

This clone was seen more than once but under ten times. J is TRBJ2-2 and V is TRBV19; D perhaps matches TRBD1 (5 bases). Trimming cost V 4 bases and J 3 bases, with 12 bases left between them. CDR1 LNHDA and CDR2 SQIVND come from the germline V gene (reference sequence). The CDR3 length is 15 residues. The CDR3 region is CASSTGRVDTGELFF. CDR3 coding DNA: TGTGCCAGTAGTACAGGGCGAGTCGACACCGGGGAGCTGTTTTTT.

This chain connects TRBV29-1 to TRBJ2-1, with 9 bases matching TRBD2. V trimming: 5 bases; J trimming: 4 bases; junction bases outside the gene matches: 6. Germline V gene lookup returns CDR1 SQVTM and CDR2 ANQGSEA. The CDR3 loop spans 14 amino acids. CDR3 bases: TGCAGCGTTACCGGACTAGCGATATACAATGAGCAGTTCTTC. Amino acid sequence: CSVTGLAIYNEQFF.

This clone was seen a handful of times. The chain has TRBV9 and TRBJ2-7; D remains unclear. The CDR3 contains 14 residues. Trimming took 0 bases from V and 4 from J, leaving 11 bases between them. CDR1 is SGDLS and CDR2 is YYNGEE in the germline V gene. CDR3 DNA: TGTGCCAGCAGCGTAGAGTTAGAACCATACGAGCAGTACTTC. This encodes CASSVELEPYEQYF.

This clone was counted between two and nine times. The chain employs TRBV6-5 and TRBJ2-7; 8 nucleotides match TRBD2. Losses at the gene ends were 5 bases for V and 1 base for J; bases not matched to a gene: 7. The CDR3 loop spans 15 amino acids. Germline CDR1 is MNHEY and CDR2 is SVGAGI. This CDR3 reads CASSPLAGLSYEQYF. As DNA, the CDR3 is TGTGCCAGCAGTCCGCTAGCGGGCCTTTCCTACGAGCAGTACTTC.

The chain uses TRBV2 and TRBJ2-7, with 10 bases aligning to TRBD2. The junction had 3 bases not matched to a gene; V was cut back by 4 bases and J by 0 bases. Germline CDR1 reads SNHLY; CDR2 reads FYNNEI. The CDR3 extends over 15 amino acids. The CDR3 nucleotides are TGTGCCAGCAGTGGGAGCGGGAGGGGCTCCTACGAGCAGTACTTC. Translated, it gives CASSGSGRGSYEQYF. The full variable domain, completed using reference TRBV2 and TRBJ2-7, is EPEVTQTPSHQVTQMGQEVILRCVPISNHLYFYWYRQILGQKVEFLVSFYNNEISEKSEIFDDQFSVERPDGSNFTLKIRSTKLEDSAMYFCASSGSGRGSYEQYFGPGTRLTVT.

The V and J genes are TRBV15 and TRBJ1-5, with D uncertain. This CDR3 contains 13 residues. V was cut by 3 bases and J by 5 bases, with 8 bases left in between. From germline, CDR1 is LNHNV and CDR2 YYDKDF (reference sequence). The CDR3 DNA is TGTGCCACCAGCAGTTACATTGATCAGCCCCAGCATTTT. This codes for CATSSYIDQPQHF.

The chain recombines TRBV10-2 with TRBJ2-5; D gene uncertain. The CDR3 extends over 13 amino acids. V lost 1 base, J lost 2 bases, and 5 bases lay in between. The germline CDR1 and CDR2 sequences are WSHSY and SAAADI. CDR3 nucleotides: TGCGCCAGCAGTGAGTGGAGTCAAGAGACCCAGTACTTC. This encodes CASSEWSQETQYF.

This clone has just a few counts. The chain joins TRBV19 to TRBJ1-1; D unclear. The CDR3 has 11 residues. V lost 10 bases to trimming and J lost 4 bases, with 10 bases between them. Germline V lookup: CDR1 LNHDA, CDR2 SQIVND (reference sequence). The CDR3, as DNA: TGTGCCACCACACGTTTCACTGAAGCTTTCTTT. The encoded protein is CATTRFTEAFF.

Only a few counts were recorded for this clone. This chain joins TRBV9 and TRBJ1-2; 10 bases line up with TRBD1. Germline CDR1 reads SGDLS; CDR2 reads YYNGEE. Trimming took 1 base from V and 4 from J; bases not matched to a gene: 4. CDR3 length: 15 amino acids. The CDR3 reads CASSVYGQGVYGYTF. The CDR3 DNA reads TGTGCCAGCAGCGTATACGGACAGGGGGTCTATGGCTACACCTTC.

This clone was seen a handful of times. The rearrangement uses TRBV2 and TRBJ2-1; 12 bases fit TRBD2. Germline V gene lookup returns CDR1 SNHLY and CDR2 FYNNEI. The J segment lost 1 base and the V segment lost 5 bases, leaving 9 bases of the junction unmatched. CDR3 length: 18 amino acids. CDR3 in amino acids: CASSNNGLAGYSYNEQFF. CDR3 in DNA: TGTGCCAGCAGTAATAATGGACTAGCGGGATATTCCTACAATGAGCAGTTCTTC.

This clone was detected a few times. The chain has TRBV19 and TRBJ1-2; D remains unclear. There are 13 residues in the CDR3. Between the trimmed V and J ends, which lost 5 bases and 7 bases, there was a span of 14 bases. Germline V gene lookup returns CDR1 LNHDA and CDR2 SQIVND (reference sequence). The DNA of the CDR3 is TGTGCCAGTAGTGGACTAGAGATCGGTGGCTACACCTTC. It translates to CASSGLEIGGYTF. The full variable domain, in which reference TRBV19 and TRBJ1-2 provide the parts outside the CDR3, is DGGITQSPKYLFRKEGQNVTLSCEQNLNHDAMYWYRQDPGQGLRLIYYSQIVNDFQKGDIAEGYSVSREKKESFPLTVTSAQKNPTAFYLCASSGLEIGGYTFGSGTRLTVV.

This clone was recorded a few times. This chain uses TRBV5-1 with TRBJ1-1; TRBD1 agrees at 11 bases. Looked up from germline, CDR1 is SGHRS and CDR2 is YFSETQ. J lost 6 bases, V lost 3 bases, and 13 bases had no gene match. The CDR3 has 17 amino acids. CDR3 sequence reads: CASSSDGTGGRRAEAFF. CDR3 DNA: TGCGCCAGCAGCTCCGACGGGACAGGGGGTAGAAGGGCTGAAGCTTTCTTT.

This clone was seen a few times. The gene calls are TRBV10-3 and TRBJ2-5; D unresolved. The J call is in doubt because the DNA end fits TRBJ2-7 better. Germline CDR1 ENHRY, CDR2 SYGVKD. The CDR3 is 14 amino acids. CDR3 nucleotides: TGTGCCATCAGTCTCCATGGGCCAGCCTACGAGCAGTACTTC. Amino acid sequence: CAISLHGPAYEQYF.

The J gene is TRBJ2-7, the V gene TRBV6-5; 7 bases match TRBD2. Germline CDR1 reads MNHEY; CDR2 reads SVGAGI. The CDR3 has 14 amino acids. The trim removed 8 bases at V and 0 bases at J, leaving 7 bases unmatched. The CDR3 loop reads CASRAGFSSYEQYF. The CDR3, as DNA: TGTGCCAGCCGAGCGGGATTCAGCTCCTACGAGCAGTACTTC.

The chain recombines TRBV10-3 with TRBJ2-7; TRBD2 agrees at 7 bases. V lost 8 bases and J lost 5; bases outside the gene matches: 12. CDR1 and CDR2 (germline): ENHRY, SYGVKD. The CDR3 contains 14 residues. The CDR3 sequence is CAIGSPVLANEQYF. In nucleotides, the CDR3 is TGTGCCATCGGATCTCCGGTACTAGCGAACGAGCAGTACTTC.

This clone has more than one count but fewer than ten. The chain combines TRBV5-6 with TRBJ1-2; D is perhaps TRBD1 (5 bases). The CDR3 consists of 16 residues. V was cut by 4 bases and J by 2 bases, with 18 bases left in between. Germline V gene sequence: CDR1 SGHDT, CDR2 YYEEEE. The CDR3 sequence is CASSPVTARGNYGYTF. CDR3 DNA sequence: TGTGCCAGCAGCCCGGTGACAGCTAGGGGCAACTATGGCTACACCTTC.

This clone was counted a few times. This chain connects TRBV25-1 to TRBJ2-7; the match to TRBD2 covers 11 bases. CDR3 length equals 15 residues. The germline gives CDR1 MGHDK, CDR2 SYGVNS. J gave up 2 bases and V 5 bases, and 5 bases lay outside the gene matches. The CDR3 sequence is CASSSLAGVAYEQYF. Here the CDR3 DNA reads TGTGCCAGCAGTTCACTAGCGGGAGTTGCCTACGAGCAGTACTTC.

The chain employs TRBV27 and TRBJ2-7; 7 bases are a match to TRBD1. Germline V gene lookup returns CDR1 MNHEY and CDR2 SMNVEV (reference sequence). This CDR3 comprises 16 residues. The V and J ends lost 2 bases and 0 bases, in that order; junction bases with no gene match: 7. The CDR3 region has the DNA TGTGCCAGCAGTTTAGTAGGGCAGGGGGTCTCCTACGAGCAGTACTTC. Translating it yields CASSLVGQGVSYEQYF.

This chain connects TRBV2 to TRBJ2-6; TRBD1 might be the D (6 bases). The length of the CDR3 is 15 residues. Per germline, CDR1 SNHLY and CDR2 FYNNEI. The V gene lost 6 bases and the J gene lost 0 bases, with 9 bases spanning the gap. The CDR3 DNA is TGTGCCAGCAGGGCGACAGGCTCTGGGGCCAACGTCCTGACTTTC. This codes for CASRATGSGANVLTF.

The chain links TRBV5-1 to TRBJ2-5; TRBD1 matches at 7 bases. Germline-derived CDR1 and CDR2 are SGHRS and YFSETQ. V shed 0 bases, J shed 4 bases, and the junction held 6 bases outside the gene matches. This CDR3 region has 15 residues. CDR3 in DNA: TGCGCCAGCAGCTTGGGGGTGACAGGGACAGAGACCCAGTACTTC. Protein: CASSLGVTGTETQYF.

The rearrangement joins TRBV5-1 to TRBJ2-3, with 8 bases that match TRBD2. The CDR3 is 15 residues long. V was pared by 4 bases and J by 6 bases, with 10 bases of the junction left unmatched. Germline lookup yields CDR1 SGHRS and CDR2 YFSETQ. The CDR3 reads CASSLPGLEEDTQYF. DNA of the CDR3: TGCGCCAGCAGCCTTCCGGGACTAGAGGAGGATACGCAGTATTTT.

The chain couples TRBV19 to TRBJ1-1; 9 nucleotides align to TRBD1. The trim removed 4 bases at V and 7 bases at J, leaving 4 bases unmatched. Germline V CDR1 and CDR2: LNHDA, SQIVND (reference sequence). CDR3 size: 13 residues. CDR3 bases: TGTGCCAGTAGTACCTGGGACAGGGTTGAAGCTTTCTTT. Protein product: CASSTWDRVEAFF. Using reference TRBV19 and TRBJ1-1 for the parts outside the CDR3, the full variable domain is DGGITQSPKYLFRKEGQNVTLSCEQNLNHDAMYWYRQDPGQGLRLIYYSQIVNDFQKGDIAEGYSVSREKKESFPLTVTSAQKNPTAFYLCASSTWDRVEAFFGQGTRLTVV.

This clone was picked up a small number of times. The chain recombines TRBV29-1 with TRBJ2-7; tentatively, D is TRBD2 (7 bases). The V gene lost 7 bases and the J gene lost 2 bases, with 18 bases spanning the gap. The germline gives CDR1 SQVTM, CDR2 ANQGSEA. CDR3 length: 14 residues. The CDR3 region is CSALTGRGAYEQYF. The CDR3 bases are TGCAGCGCACTGACAGGTCGGGGGGCCTACGAGCAGTACTTC.